The 7 T cell receptor beta chains below all came from one sample that was sequenced in a study of cytomegalovirus exposure and HLA in healthy donors. PCR primers comprised 60 Vbeta and 13 Jbeta primers. Clones were read by immunoSEQ multiplex PCR, and TCRdb kept only the in-frame ones, dropping some. The sample shows 150,000 to 250,000 clones, around 86% of them seen only once. Input material: PBMCs. Every receptor here comes from a woman aged 50 to 65 in good health and CMV-seropositive.

J is TRBJ2-7 and V is TRBV27, with D unclear. This CDR3 is 14 amino acids long. Per the germline V gene, CDR1 is MNHEY and CDR2 is SMNVEV (reference sequence). Between the trimmed V and J ends, which lost 2 bases and 0 bases, there was a span of 8 bases. The CDR3, as DNA: TGTGCCAGCAGTTTAGCGGAGAGCTCCTACGAGCAGTACTTC. Protein sequence: CASSLAESSYEQYF.

The gene calls are TRBV6-1 and TRBJ2-1; the match to TRBD1 covers 10 bases. With V trimmed by 3 bases and J by 5 bases, 4 bases remained unmatched. The CDR3 is 15 residues long. CDR1 and CDR2 from the germline V gene are MNHNS and SASEGT. The CDR3 spells CASSDPGQGNNEQFF. In nucleotides, the CDR3 is TGTGCCAGCAGTGATCCGGGACAGGGGAACAATGAGCAGTTCTTC.

The chain links TRBV19 to TRBJ2-7; possibly TRBD2 for D (5 bases). This CDR3 has 18 amino acids. Germline CDR1 LNHDA, CDR2 SQIVND (reference sequence). Trimming removed 1 base at V and 0 bases at J, with 19 bases between. In nucleotides, the CDR3 is TGTGCCAGTAGTATAGGAGTAAGGGAGCGCCTCAGCTCCTACGAGCAGTACTTC. Translation gives CASSIGVRERLSSYEQYF.

This clone was seen more than once but under ten times. An end of the junction does not agree with germline; a read error may underlie this. This chain connects TRBV5-1 to TRBJ2-6, with a possible D match to TRBD1 (5 bases). The CDR3 loop spans 13 amino acids. Germline assignment: CDR1 SGHRS and CDR2 YFSETQ. CDR3 in amino acids: CASYGVGANGLTF. For the CDR3, the DNA is TGCGCCAGCTATGGGGTAGGGGCCAACGGCCTGACTTTC.

This chain uses TRBV5-1 with TRBJ2-5, with D perhaps matching TRBD2 (5 bases). Germline CDR1 and CDR2: SGHRS and YFSETQ. Trimming pared 3 bases from V and 2 bases from J, leaving 23 bases between. This CDR3 region has 18 residues. CDR3 DNA sequence: TGCGCCAGCAGCTGGACTGATGGTTTTTCTTTCGAGCAAGAGACCCAGTACTTC. It encodes CASSWTDGFSFEQETQYF.

This clone was counted only a few times. The chain recombines TRBV18 with TRBJ2-1; the D is unclear. The germline gives CDR1 KGHSH, CDR2 LQKENI. The V end lost 3 bases, the J end lost 5 bases, and 2 bases lay between the germline ends. The CDR3 is 11 amino acids. CDR3 in DNA: TGTGCCAGCTCACCCAACAATGAGCAGTTCTTC. Protein product: CASSPNNEQFF.

This clone has a single count. The genes are TRBV5-5 and TRBJ1-2; tentatively, D is TRBD1 (6 bases). Trimming stripped 6 bases from V and 3 bases from J, with 21 bases between. CDR1 and CDR2 from the germline V gene are SGHKS and YYEKEE (reference sequence). The CDR3 has 16 amino acids. CDR3: CASIRAGGAFDYGYTF. CDR3 coding DNA: TGTGCCAGCATCAGAGCGGGGGGGGCGTTTGACTATGGCTACACCTTC.